This entry lists 13 T cell receptor beta chains sequenced from one sample in a study of human T cells and chemical hapten exposure. Regarding time point: patch test 2, 6 weeks after DPC sensitization. The treatment here: therapeutic diphenylcyclopropenone sensitization with weekly scalp DPC. TCRdb called the RACE reads again in MiXCR, with one record for every CDR3 protein. The top ten hold about 2% of the sample, which has more than 75,000 distinct CDR3 sequences, 7.5% to 10% seen once. The specimen was whole blood, collected in connection with sensitization to the hapten diphenylcyclopropenone (DPC). The receptors were gathered from a woman in her 40s with alopecia areata. Some clones in this sample may be carry-over from other donors' samples.

The V call is TRBV10-3, the J call TRBJ1-5, with a tentative D call TRBD1 (5 bases). This CDR3 contains 13 residues. Trimming took 6 bases from V and 2 from J, leaving 8 bases between them. Germline CDR1 reads ENHRY; CDR2 reads SYGVKD. Here the CDR3 reads CAISPTGNQPQHF. In DNA form, the CDR3 reads TGTGCCATCAGCCCGACAGGCAATCAGCCCCAGCATTTT.

This clonotype was recorded a few times. V gene TRBV7-2 combines with J gene TRBJ2-7; D may correspond to TRBD1 or TRBD2 (5 bases each). V was clipped by 3 bases and J by 4 bases, with 10 bases between them. In germline, CDR1 is SGHTA, CDR2 FQGNSA. There are 13 residues in the CDR3. The CDR3 here is CASSLRAGYEQYF. The DNA of the CDR3 is TGTGCCAGCAGCTTGAGGGCAGGGTACGAGCAGTACTTC. Full variable domain (outside the CDR3, taken from reference TRBV7-2 and TRBJ2-7): GAGVSQSPSNKVTEKGKDVELRCDPISGHTALYWYRQSLGQGLEFLIYFQGNSAPDKSGLPSDRFSAERTGGSVSTLTIQRTQQEDSAVYLCASSLRAGYEQYFGPGTRLTVT.

This chain uses TRBV7-6 with TRBJ2-2; 13 positions agree with TRBD2. The J segment lost 7 bases and the V segment lost 5 bases, leaving 10 bases of the junction unmatched. CDR1 is SGHVS and CDR2 is FNYEAQ in the germline V gene. The CDR3 has 17 amino acids. The CDR3, as DNA: TGTGCCAGCAGCCACCGGACTAGCGGGAGCCAGGGCGGGGAGCTGTTTTTT. This encodes CASSHRTSGSQGGELFF.

This clonotype appeared many times. V is TRBV11-2 and J is TRBJ2-7; D is undetermined. The CDR3 runs 14 residues. CDR1 is SGHAT, CDR2 FQNNGV, per germline. The V end was cut by 1 base, the J end by 4 bases, with 11 bases between. The CDR3 spells CASSLGLGQYEQYF. The DNA of the CDR3 is TGTGCCAGCAGCTTAGGTCTAGGTCAGTACGAGCAGTACTTC.

This clonotype was counted between two and nine times. The gene calls are TRBV19 and TRBJ2-1, with 13 bases matching TRBD2. Germline loops: CDR1 LNHDA, CDR2 SQIVND (reference sequence). This CDR3 is built from 15 residues. V shed 5 bases, J shed 9 bases, and the junction held 7 bases outside the gene matches. The CDR3 sequence: CASSQLAGGPPEQFF. CDR3 sequence (DNA): TGTGCCAGTAGTCAACTAGCGGGAGGGCCTCCTGAGCAGTTCTTC.

This clonotype was seen more than once but under ten times. This chain uses TRBV6-5 with TRBJ2-3, with a tentative D call TRBD2 (6 bases). With 0 bases removed from V and 6 bases from J, the gap between germline ends came to 13 bases. Germline loops: CDR1 MNHEY, CDR2 SVGAGI. The CDR3 has 15 amino acids. The CDR3: CASSYSAAGTDTQYF. The CDR3 bases are TGTGCCAGCAGTTACTCTGCGGCGGGAACGGATACGCAGTATTTT.

This clonotype was seen many times. V is TRBV9 and J is TRBJ2-2; D is possibly TRBD1 or TRBD2 (5 bases each). CDR3 size: 20 residues. Between the trimmed V and J ends, which lost 3 bases and 5 bases, there was a span of 29 bases. Germline V gene data show CDR1 as SGDLS and CDR2 as YYNGEE. CDR3 sequence reads: CASSAETPGRWKGTTGELFF. The CDR3 region has the DNA TGTGCCAGCAGCGCCGAAACCCCGGGACGCTGGAAAGGGACGACCGGGGAGCTGTTTTTT.

This clonotype appeared many times. The rearrangement links TRBV20-1 to TRBJ1-2; D gene unclear. The V gene's germline CDR1 is DFQATT and CDR2 SNEGSKA (reference sequence). The CDR3 runs 12 residues. Trimming stripped 3 bases from V and 2 bases from J, with 7 bases between. The CDR3 nucleotides are TGCAGTGCTAGGTGGGGAAACTATGGCTACACCTTC. This sequence encodes CSARWGNYGYTF.

This chain's CDR3 is CASSRDRDEKLFF. The DNA of the CDR3 is TGTGCCAGCAGCCGCGACAGGGATGAAAAACTGTTTTTT. The chain joins TRBV6-2 or TRBV6-3 to TRBJ1-4; 7 nucleotides match TRBD1. The germline gives CDR1 MNHEY, CDR2 SVGEGT. This CDR3 has 13 residues. The ends lost 6 bases at V and 6 bases at J; junction bases unmatched: 4.

Ten or more counts support this clonotype. V gene TRBV5-5 combines with J gene TRBJ2-7; D not certain. CDR3 length equals 14 residues. V lost 0 bases and J 0 bases, leaving 7 bases between the germline ends. Germline-derived CDR1 and CDR2 are SGHKS and YYEKEE (reference sequence). This CDR3 is CASSLGLDSYEQYF. Here the CDR3 DNA reads TGTGCCAGCAGCTTGGGTCTGGACTCCTACGAGCAGTACTTC.

The CDR3 spells CSASPRVLVSEQFF. In nucleotides, the CDR3 is TGCAGTGCAAGCCCGAGGGTGCTAGTCAGCGAGCAGTTCTTC. This rearrangement joins TRBV20-1 to TRBJ2-1; D perhaps matches TRBD2 (5 bases). V was clipped by 6 bases and J by 10 bases, with 22 bases between them. The CDR3 is made up of 14 amino acids. Germline CDR1 reads DFQATT; CDR2 reads SNEGSKA (reference sequence).

V usage is TRBV10-2 and J usage is TRBJ2-5, with TRBD2 matching over 7 bases. The CDR3 sequence is 14 residues long. After removal of 8 bases from V and 6 bases from J, the junction contained 12 bases not matched to a gene. Germline lookup yields CDR1 WSHSY and CDR2 SAAADI. Here the CDR3 reads CASRIAAGEKTQYF. The CDR3 DNA reads TGCGCCAGCCGGATAGCGGCGGGAGAGAAGACCCAGTACTTC.

The rearrangement uses TRBV6-5 and TRBJ1-1; D not resolved. V lost 1 base, J lost 5 bases, and 8 bases lay in between. Germline values: CDR1 MNHEY, CDR2 SVGAGI. The CDR3 loop spans 13 amino acids. The DNA for the CDR3 is TGTGCCAGCAGTTACTTCAGGAGTACTGAAGCTTTCTTT. Translated, it gives CASSYFRSTEAFF.